This entry features one T cell receptor beta chain sequence. The read ends 3 residues shy of where the CDR3 ends; the end is completed using the germline J gene. The sample belongs to a study of T cells in women clearing cervical HPV infection. Study background: Cases: HPV16-related CIN3 or worse on histology, 2 invasive cancers.

Cervical HPV DNA detected by MY09/MY11 PCR, typed by dot-blot. This CDR3 has 15 amino acids. Germline values: CDR1 LNHDA, CDR2 SQIVND (reference sequence). The V segment lost 4 bases and the J segment 3 bases; nucleotides outside the gene matches: 4. Method: immunoSEQ multiplex PCR; TCRdb's copy keeps in-frame clones and lacks some. Here the sample table reports fewer than 35,000 clones. The chain joins TRBV19 to TRBJ2-3; TRBD1 matches at 10 bases. The material sequenced was blood buffy coat. This clonotype originated in a woman between 18 and 70 years old with a cervical HPV16 infection that either progressed to CIN3+ or cleared (not recorded which). The chain's CDR3 is CASSTDRGLTDTQYF. Partial CDR3 DNA: TGTGCCAGTAGTACCGACAGGGGGCTAACAGATACG.